This T cell receptor (beta chain) was captured in a study of blood T cell repertoires in COVID-19. Across the study: From the United States, Italy and Spain came samples of acute and convalescent COVID-19. Sources were T cells, B-cell-depleted T cells, or PBMCs; the material itself was cDNA or gDNA.

Unmatched junction bases numbered 5, after V lost 5 bases and J lost 6 bases. The CDR3 is 13 residues long. Germline V gene lookup returns CDR1 SGHTA and CDR2 FQGNSA. Authors' processing steps: From reference gene primer amplification, estimates of nucleated cell counts were derived. TCRdb's table, derived via immunoSEQ multiplex PCR, lists solely in-frame clones and lacks some. D and trimming were read from the DNA, whereas the V and J calls and clone size are those reported in that table. The sample includes under 300,000 clones, approximately 80% seen only once; the top ten take approximately 1.5%. As regards this clone: Within the sample, other DNA sequences also encode this same CDR3.

The V and J genes are TRBV7-2 and TRBJ1-2; 8 nucleotides align to TRBD1. The sequenced sample was peripheral blood. This TCR came from a woman in her forties who had recovered from COVID-19. The CDR3 here is CASSPDRDNGYTF. In DNA, the CDR3 is TGTGCCAGCAGCCCGGACAGGGATAATGGCTACACCTTC.